These 8 T cell receptor beta chains were all obtained from the same sample, sequenced in a study of cytomegalovirus exposure and HLA in healthy donors. Primers included in the PCR were 60 Vbeta and 13 Jbeta primers. Sequencing used immunoSEQ multiplex PCR; TCRdb keeps in-frame clones, though not all of them. The data show 200,000 or so clones, about 78% seen once. The sequenced material came from PBMCs. All receptors derive from a male donor in good health and CMV-seronegative.

The chain recombines TRBV7-2 with TRBJ2-1, with TRBD2 identical over 7 bases. V lost 7 bases to trimming and J lost 0 bases; unmatched junction nucleotides: 9. Germline loops: CDR1 SGHTA, CDR2 FQGNSA. This CDR3 region has 16 residues. CDR3 region: CASTTLGGSSYNEQFF. The CDR3 region has the DNA TGTGCCAGCACTACGCTGGGAGGGAGCTCCTACAATGAGCAGTTCTTC. The full variable domain, its missing parts supplied by reference TRBV7-2 and TRBJ2-1, is GAGVSQSPSNKVTEKGKDVELRCDPISGHTALYWYRQSLGQGLEFLIYFQGNSAPDKSGLPSDRFSAERTGGSVSTLTIQRTQQEDSAVYLCASTTLGGSSYNEQFFGPGTRLTVL.

V gene TRBV5-1 combines with J gene TRBJ2-1; D possibly corresponds to TRBD1 (5 bases). CDR1 is SGHRS and CDR2 is YFSETQ in the germline V gene. The CDR3 has 14 residues. Trimming removed 1 base at V and 4 bases at J, with 9 bases between. CDR3 DNA sequence: TGCGCCAGCAGCTTGACTGGGGCTTACAATGAGCAGTTCTTC. Amino acids: CASSLTGAYNEQFF.

This clone has just a few counts. V and J are TRBV5-4 and TRBJ2-3, with TRBD1 as a possible D gene (5 bases). The CDR3 has 12 residues. The V end lost 7 bases, the J end lost 14 bases, and 20 bases lay between the germline ends. Per the germline V gene, CDR1 is SGHNT and CDR2 is YYREEE (reference sequence). This CDR3 reads CASRIRVKILYF. In DNA, the CDR3 is TGTGCCAGCCGGATCAGGGTAAAAATCTTGTATTTT. Using reference TRBV5-4 and TRBJ2-3 for the parts outside the CDR3, the full variable domain is ETGVTQSPTHLIKTRGQQVTLRCSSQSGHNTVSWYQQALGQGPQFIFQYYREEENGRGNFPPRFSGLQFPNYSSELNVNALELDDSALYLCASRIRVKILYFGPGTRLTVL.

V and J are TRBV25-1 and TRBJ1-4; D is ambiguous. In germline, CDR1 is MGHDK, CDR2 SYGVNS. The CDR3 consists of 15 residues. Trimming removed 5 bases at V and 3 bases at J, with 13 bases between. This chain's CDR3 is CASSPLPAANEKLFF. The CDR3 DNA reads TGTGCCAGCAGTCCCCTACCGGCGGCTAATGAAAAACTGTTTTTT.

The sample holds one count of this clone. The rearrangement uses TRBV19 and TRBJ2-5; 12 bases map to TRBD2. CDR1 is LNHDA, CDR2 SQIVND, per germline (reference sequence). J was trimmed by 0 bases and V by 3 bases; bases with no gene match: 2. There are 16 residues in the CDR3. The chain's CDR3 is CASSMTSGGNQETQYF. CDR3 nucleotides: TGTGCCAGTAGTATGACTAGCGGGGGAAACCAAGAGACCCAGTACTTC.

The CDR3 sequence: CASSTGTSGMGVSTDTQYF. The CDR3, as DNA: TGTGCCAGCAGTACCGGGACTAGCGGGATGGGAGTCAGCACAGATACGCAGTATTTT. V usage is TRBV27 and J usage is TRBJ2-3, with TRBD2 matching 13 bases. V shed 5 bases and J 0 bases; nucleotides not matched to a gene: 11. Looked up from germline, CDR1 is MNHEY and CDR2 is SMNVEV (reference sequence). The CDR3 is 19 residues long.

This clone was detected once. This chain joins TRBV7-3 and TRBJ2-2; D uncertain. This CDR3 is built from 13 residues. Germline V gene lookup returns CDR1 SGHTA and CDR2 FQGTGA. Trimming removed 4 bases at V and 0 bases at J, with 3 bases between. CDR3 protein: CASSSPNTGELFF. The CDR3, as DNA: TGTGCCAGCAGCTCTCCGAACACCGGGGAGCTGTTTTTT.

The V call is TRBV10-2, the J call TRBJ1-4, with TRBD1 identical over 7 bases. Unmatched junction bases numbered 12, after V lost 6 bases and J lost 8 bases. This CDR3 spans 15 amino acids. CDR1 WSHSY and CDR2 SAAADI come from the germline V gene. CDR3 in amino acids: CASRDGDSFAEKLFF. The CDR3 nucleotides are TGCGCCAGCAGAGACGGGGACAGTTTTGCCGAAAAACTGTTTTTT.